This TCR beta chain was recorded in a study of blood T cell repertoires in COVID-19. Study as a whole: Acute and convalescent COVID-19 samples came from the United States, Italy and Spain. Sources were T cells, B-cell-depleted T cells, or PBMCs; the material itself was cDNA or gDNA.

Unmatched junction bases numbered 12, after V lost 2 bases and J lost 0 bases. CDR1 is MNHEY, CDR2 SVGEGT, per germline. The CDR3 has 18 residues. Per the original methods: How many nucleated cells were present was estimated from reference gene primer amplification. Clones were read by immunoSEQ multiplex PCR, and TCRdb kept only the in-frame ones, dropping some. V and J calls plus clone size are reproduced from that table; the DNA served to infer D and trimming. The table records roughly 150,000 clones, about four fifths of them present only once. Patients in Seattle were enrolled during active infection, then followed longitudinally.

The rearrangement uses TRBV6-2 or TRBV6-3 and TRBJ1-1; 7 nucleotides align to TRBD1. This sequence originates from a woman aged 55-70 years with COVID-19, enrolled during active disease. Sequencing was done on a sample of peripheral blood. CDR3 in amino acids: CASSYPTDRAIMNTEAFF. For the CDR3, the DNA is TGTGCCAGCAGTTACCCCACTGACAGGGCAATTATGAACACTGAAGCTTTCTTT.